This TCR beta chain was sequenced during a study of blood T cell repertoires in COVID-19. Study-level background: Sample material is recorded as cDNA or gDNA derived from T cells, B-cell-depleted T cells, or PBMCs.

TCRdb keeps only in-frame clones here, not all; method: immunoSEQ multiplex PCR. This repertoire shows 150,000 to 200,000 clones, 82% found once; its top ten account for roughly 12%. Participants were aged about 18 to 89 years from more than 20 US areas. The CDR3 covers 15 residues. CDR1 MNHEY and CDR2 SVGAGI come from the germline V gene. Unmatched junction bases numbered 9, after V lost 6 bases and J lost 2 bases. The chain combines TRBV6-5 with TRBJ2-7; 8 positions agree with TRBD2. The specimen was PBMCs or T cells enriched from blood (not recorded which). The clonotype originates from a middle-aged man who had recovered from COVID-19. CDR3 residues: CASSQGLAGPYEQYF. CDR3 nucleotide sequence: TGTGCCAGCAGCCAGGGGCTAGCGGGCCCCTACGAGCAGTACTTC.